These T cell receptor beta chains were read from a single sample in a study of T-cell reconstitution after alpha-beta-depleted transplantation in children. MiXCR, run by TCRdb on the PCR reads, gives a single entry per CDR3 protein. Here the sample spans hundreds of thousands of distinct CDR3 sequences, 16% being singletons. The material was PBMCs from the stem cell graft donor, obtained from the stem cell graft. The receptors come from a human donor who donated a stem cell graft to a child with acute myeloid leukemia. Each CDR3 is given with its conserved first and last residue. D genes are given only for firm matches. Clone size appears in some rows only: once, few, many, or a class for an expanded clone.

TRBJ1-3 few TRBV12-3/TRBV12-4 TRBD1 TGTGCCAGCAGTTTCGGAACAGGGGGATCGGCCTCTGGAAACACCATATATTTT CASSFGTGGSASGNTIYF
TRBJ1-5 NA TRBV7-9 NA TGTGCCAGCAGCGCTAGGGGTGAGCCCCAGCATTTT CASSARGEPQHF
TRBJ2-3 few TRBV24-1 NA TGTGCCACCAGTGATAGAGCTTCTAGCACAGATACGCAGTATTTT CATSDRASSTDTQYF
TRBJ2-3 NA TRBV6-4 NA TGTGCCATCAGTGACTACGGTAGTTTTCACACAGATACGCAGTATTTT CAISDYGSFHTDTQYF
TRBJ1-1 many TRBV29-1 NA TGCAGCGTTGGCAGGGAGAGGGGAACTGAAGCTTTCTTT CSVGRERGTEAFF
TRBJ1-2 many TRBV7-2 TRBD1 TGTGCCAGCAGCTTATACAGGGGTGGCTACACCTTC CASSLYRGGYTF
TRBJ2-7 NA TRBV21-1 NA TGTGCCAGCCCCGAACTCTTGTTCTACGAGCAGTACTTC CASPELLFYEQYF
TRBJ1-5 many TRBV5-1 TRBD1 TGTGCCAGCAGCTTTGGGGACAGTAATCAGCCCCAGCATTTT CASSFGDSNQPQHF
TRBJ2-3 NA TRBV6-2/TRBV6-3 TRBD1 TGTGCCAGCAGTTTCCCCCTGACAGGGGGTGTCGAAGATACGCAGTATTTT CASSFPLTGGVEDTQYF
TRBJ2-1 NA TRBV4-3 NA TGCGCCAGCAGCCAAGAGGAGGGGCAATACAATGAGCAGTTCTTC CASSQEEGQYNEQFF
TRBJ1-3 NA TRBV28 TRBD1 TGTGCCAGCAGTTCCGCGACAGGGTTTCTATCTGGAAACACCATATATTTT CASSSATGFLSGNTIYF
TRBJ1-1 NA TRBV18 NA TGTGCCAGCTCACCACAGGGTTTAGACACTGAAGCTTTCTTT CASSPQGLDTEAFF
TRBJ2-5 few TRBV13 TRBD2 TGTGCCAGCAGCTCCCGACAAGGGAGGGGAGAGACCCAGTACTTC CASSSRQGRGETQYF
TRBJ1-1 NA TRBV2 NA TGTGCCAGCAGTGAAGAGCGGGGACGGAACACTGAAGCTTTCTTT CASSEERGRNTEAFF
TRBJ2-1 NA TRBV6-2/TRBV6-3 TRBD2 TGTGCCAGCCGACTAGCGGGGCCCTATGAGCAGTTCTTC CASRLAGPYEQFF
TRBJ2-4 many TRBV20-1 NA TGCAGTGCTAGAGATGAGGGGGTTAAAAACATTCAGTACTTC CSARDEGVKNIQYF
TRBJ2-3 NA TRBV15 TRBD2 TGTGCCACTGGGGGGCTAGCGGGGGCCCATTCGAGGGATACGCAGTATTTT CATGGLAGAHSRDTQYF
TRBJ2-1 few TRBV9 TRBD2 TGTGCCAGCAGCACTGGACTAGCGACCAATGAGCAGTTCTTC CASSTGLATNEQFF
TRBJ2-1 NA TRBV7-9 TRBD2 TGTGCCAGCAGCTTAGTAGCGGGGAAAAACAATGAGCAGTTCTTC CASSLVAGKNNEQFF
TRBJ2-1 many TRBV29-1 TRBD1 TGCAGCGCTGGTAAGGGGGCGGGCAATGAGCAGTTCTTC CSAGKGAGNEQFF
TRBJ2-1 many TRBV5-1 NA TGCGCCAGCAGCTTGACTTTGGCGGGGGCCAGGGTCTACAATGAGCAGTTCTTC CASSLTLAGARVYNEQFF
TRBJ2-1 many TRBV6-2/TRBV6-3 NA TGTGCCAGCAGTCGCCCTGCCTACAATGAGCAGTTCTTC CASSRPAYNEQFF
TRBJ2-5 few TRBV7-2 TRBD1 TGTGCCAGCAGCTCGCAGGGGGACCGGGAGACCCAGTACTTC CASSSQGDRETQYF
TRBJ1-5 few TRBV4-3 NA TGCGCCAGCAGCCAGAGACCGGGAGCGAAGGGACCCCAGCATTTT CASSQRPGAKGPQHF
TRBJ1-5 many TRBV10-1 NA TGCGCCAGTTCAGATTATAGCAATCAGCCCCAGCATTTT CASSDYSNQPQHF
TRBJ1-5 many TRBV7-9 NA TGTGCCAGCAGCTTAGGGACCGCTGGATCACAGCATTTT CASSLGTAGSQHF
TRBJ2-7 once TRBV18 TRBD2 TGTGCCAGCTCACCACCGGGTAGCGGGCACTACGAGCAGTACTTC CASSPPGSGHYEQYF
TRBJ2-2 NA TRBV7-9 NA TGTGCCAGCAGCTTACTGGTAGCGTTCGGGGAGCTGTTTTTT CASSLLVAFGELFF
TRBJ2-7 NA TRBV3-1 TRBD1 TGTGCCAGCAGCCATGGACAGGGGGCCCTGGAGCAGTACTTC CASSHGQGALEQYF
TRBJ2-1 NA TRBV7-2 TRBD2 TGTGCCAGCAGCGGTAGCGGGGGGGCTAACAATGAGCAGTTCTTC CASSGSGGANNEQFF
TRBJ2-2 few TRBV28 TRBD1 TGTGCCAGCAGTCCACCGGGACAGGGGATACCAACGAACACCGGGGAGCTGTTTTTT CASSPPGQGIPTNTGELFF
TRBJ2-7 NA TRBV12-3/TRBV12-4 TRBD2 TGTGCCAGCAGCTCGACCGGGGGGTTCTACGAGCAGTACTTC CASSSTGGFYEQYF
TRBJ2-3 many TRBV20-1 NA NA CSTSGGLSTDTQYF
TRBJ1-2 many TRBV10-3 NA TGTGCCATCAGATCCGCAGGGCGCGACTATGGCTACACCTTC CAIRSAGRDYGYTF
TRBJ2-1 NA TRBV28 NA TGTGCCAGCAGTTTGGCTACCGGGACCAAAATTAAGTTCTTC CASSLATGTKIKFF
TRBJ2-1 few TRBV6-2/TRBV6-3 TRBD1 TGTGCCAGCAGTTACTCCGGGACAGAATTCTACAATGAGCAGTTCTTC CASSYSGTEFYNEQFF
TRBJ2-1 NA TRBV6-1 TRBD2 TGTGCCAGCAGAGAAGCGGGGGAGACCTACAATGACCAGTTCTTC CASREAGETYNDQFF
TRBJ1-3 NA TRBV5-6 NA TGTGCCAGCAGCAAAGACAGAATCTCTGGAAACACCATATATTTT CASSKDRISGNTIYF
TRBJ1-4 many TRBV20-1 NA TGCAGTGCTTACAGGAGGGAAGGGTTGTTTTTT CSAYRREGLFF
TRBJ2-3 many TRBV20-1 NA TGCAGTGCTAGCGGGACGCGCGGGGAGCAGTATTTT CSASGTRGEQYF
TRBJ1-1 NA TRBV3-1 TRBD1 TGTGCCAGCAGCCAAGGAGGGGGCCCGAACACTGAAGCTTTCTTT CASSQGGGPNTEAFF
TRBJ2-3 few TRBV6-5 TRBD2 TGTGCCAGCAGTTACAAAGGGGGCGGGGGGGCGACAGATACGCAGTATTTT CASSYKGGGGATDTQYF
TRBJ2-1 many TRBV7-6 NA TGTGCCAGCAGCTTTAGTCTCCTCTACAATGAGCAGTTCTTC CASSFSLLYNEQFF
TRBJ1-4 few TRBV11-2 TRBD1 TGTGCCAGCAGCTACACCGGGACAGGAGGTGAAAAACTGTTTTTT CASSYTGTGGEKLFF
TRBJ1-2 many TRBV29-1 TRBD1 TGCAGCGTTGAACGGACAGGGGAATCGTACACCTTC CSVERTGESYTF
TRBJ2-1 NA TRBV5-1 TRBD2 TGCGCCAGCAGCCTCTGGGGCGGGGGGCTCAATGAGCAGTTCTTC CASSLWGGGLNEQFF
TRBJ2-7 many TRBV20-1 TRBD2 TGCAGTGCTAGAGACCACTCGGGGGGACGAGGGTACGAGCAGTACTTC CSARDHSGGRGYEQYF
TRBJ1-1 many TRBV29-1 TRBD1 TGCAGCGTTAGGGGGCTCAACAGAAACACTGAAGCTTTCTTT CSVRGLNRNTEAFF
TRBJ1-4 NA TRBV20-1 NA TGCAGTGCTAGAGTGGGAAACGGTGAAAAACTGTTTTTT CSARVGNGEKLFF
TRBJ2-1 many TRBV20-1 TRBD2 TGCAGTGCTGGGGGGGCTAGCGGGGGGTACAATGAGCAGTTCTTC CSAGGASGGYNEQFF
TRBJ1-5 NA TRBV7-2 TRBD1 TGTGCCAGCAGCTTGGGGACAGGGGAACAGCCCCAGCATTTT CASSLGTGEQPQHF
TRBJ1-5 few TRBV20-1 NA TGCAGTGCTAGTGGGATTAGCAATCAGCCCCAGCATTTT CSASGISNQPQHF